In this sample, the clone carrying this T cell receptor beta chain turned up once. As yet, its antigen is unknown. These data come from a study of shared clonotypes between healthy human individuals. Whole-study results and caveats: Some clonotypes were shared by all four sorted-subset donors, while others were not shared. The non-shared ones had lower generation probabilities than the shared ones. Richness estimates generally favored naive over memory subsets.

Assay: immunoSEQ multiplex PCR; the TCRdb copy retains only in-frame clones and omits some. The data hold around 200,000 clones, with roughly 70% observed a single time. Trimming at V came to 0 bases and at J to 6 bases, leaving 4 bases not matched to a gene. The CDR3 loop spans 15 amino acids. From germline, CDR1 is MNHEY and CDR2 SVGAGI. The clonotype was recovered from a man under 40 in good health. The rearrangement links TRBV6-5 to TRBJ1-5, with 8 bases lining up with TRBD1. The source material was memory CD4+ T cells sorted from blood. Subset: CD45RA-negative fraction. The CDR3 loop is CASSYSTGAGQPQHF. The CDR3 region has the DNA TGTGCCAGCAGTTACTCGACAGGGGCAGGTCAGCCCCAGCATTTT.